This note documents a single T cell receptor (beta chain) sequence. The data belong to a study of cytomegalovirus exposure and HLA in healthy donors. Study-level background: Unique TCRs from HLA-typed donors, 85 million to 100 million of them, were held in an early data release.

Trimming removed 6 bases from V and 1 base from J, with 7 bases in between. Germline V CDR1 and CDR2: SNHLY, FYNNEI. The CDR3 totals 12 residues. Primers included in the PCR were 60 Vbeta and 13 Jbeta primers. Clones were sequenced by immunoSEQ multiplex PCR, and TCRdb holds only the in-frame ones, with some missing. The sample lists around 200,000 clones; around 80% were seen once. The receptor's source is a woman aged 40 to 49 in good health and CMV-seronegative. This rearrangement joins TRBV2 to TRBJ2-7, with D possibly TRBD2 on 6 matching bases. Source material: PBMCs. The CDR3 protein is CASREGSYEQYF. The CDR3 coding sequence is TGTGCCAGCAGGGAGGGGTCCTACGAGCAGTACTTC.